Listed below are T cell receptor beta chains from one sample, sequenced in a study of blood T cell repertoires in COVID-19. This table comes from immunoSEQ multiplex PCR, and its TCRdb copy is limited to in-frame clones, with some not included. Of about 78,000 clones listed, about 90% are singletons. The sequenced sample was peripheral blood. All receptors come from a woman between 50 and 59 years old in a cohort sampled during active COVID-19. The conserved cysteine and the conserved F or W are not part of the CDR3 here.

>TRBV5-5|TRBJ2-1
ASSLRGGSYNEQF
>TRBV29-1|TRBJ1-1
SVGRDSSTEAF
>TRBV24-1|TRBJ2-1
ATSDLRSSGSMGSYNEQF
>TRBV7-3|TRBJ2-7
ASSPYGGGTRGEQY
>TRBV27|TRBJ1-5
ASKGGSPRKGENQPQH
>TRBV28|TRBJ2-5
ASRAGDREETQY
>TRBV7-9|TRBJ2-1
ASSPTSGGGHEQF
>TRBV28|TRBJ2-1
ATGLGTGARGEQF
>TRBV27|TRBJ2-7
ASSYQPSYNEQY
>TRBV3-1/TRBV3-2|TRBJ2-3
ASSQETSGRAGTDTQY
>TRBV3-1/TRBV3-2|TRBJ1-5
ASSLGQGSGQPQH
>TRBV18|TRBJ2-1
ASSAGQAWDEQF
>TRBV7-2|TRBJ2-7
ASSLASPQGAYEQY
>TRBV6-1|TRBJ2-3
ASSEAGLAGVDTQY
>TRBV15|TRBJ2-6
ATSRAPQANVLT
>TRBV7-9|TRBJ1-4
ASSSNLNEKLF
>TRBV19|TRBJ2-1
ASSVYGTGLAAYNEQF
>TRBV7-6|TRBJ2-1
ASLDRARSYNEQF
>TRBV14|TRBJ1-6
ASSPRGVADSPLH
>TRBV6-5|TRBJ2-7
ASSSPPTGFPYEQY
>TRBV2|TRBJ2-2
ASRYTGELF
>TRBV7-5|TRBJ2-7
VRSPGDRGVEQY
>TRBV12-3/TRBV12-4|TRBJ1-4
ASSITTGKLF
>TRBV19|TRBJ2-7
ASSKVGTGGYEQY
>TRBV5-5|TRBJ2-7
ASTATVWSYEQY
>TRBV27|TRBJ2-7
ASSMAGGNYEQY
>TRBV19|TRBJ2-5
ASSIAVYETQY
>TRBV9|TRBJ2-1
ASSGSGAGGWNEQF
>TRBV27|TRBJ1-2
ASSLSGINYGYT
>TRBV5-1|TRBJ1-1
ASSWATGRAEAF
>TRBV14|TRBJ1-3
ASSQEQFSGNTIY
>TRBV5-1|TRBJ2-2
ASSKEETPPGELF
>TRBV2|TRBJ2-7
ASIRTGGVEGEQY
>TRBV15|TRBJ1-5
ATSRDLRGGNQPQH
>TRBV7-2|TRBJ2-7
ASSFGGSSYEQY
>TRBV28|TRBJ1-5
ASSSQGQGARSNQPQH
>TRBV5-1|TRBJ1-2
ASSFEGTAYGYT
>TRBV7-9|TRBJ2-3
ASSPVRGSDTQY
>TRBV29-1|TRBJ2-2
SVGQLITGELF
>TRBV24-1|TRBJ2-3
ATGGGITDTQY
>TRBV28|TRBJ1-5
ASSRTGVSNQPQH
>TRBV5-6|TRBJ1-6
ASSLLGQGNSPLH
>TRBV19|TRBJ2-3
ASSTPSDRGWATDTQY
>TRBV28|TRBJ1-5
ASSFLARLSNQPQH
>TRBV28|TRBJ2-7
AATGTRREQY
>TRBV7-9|TRBJ2-4
ASSSSGEAKNIQY
>TRBV5-4|TRBJ1-5
ASSLDRGPHQPQH